This TCR beta chain is drawn from a study of cytomegalovirus exposure and HLA in healthy donors. V was pared by 3 bases and J by 4 bases, with 16 bases between. The CDR3 contains 15 residues. The germline V gene has CDR1 MDHEN and CDR2 SYDVKM. PCR was performed using 60 Vbeta and 13 Jbeta primers. This table comes from immunoSEQ multiplex PCR, and its TCRdb copy is limited to in-frame clones, with some not included. The sample holds approximately 24,000 clones, around 70% seen once. A note on this clone: As yet, its antigen is unknown.

General study points: A previous analysis found most TCR beta V segments productive roughly 87% or roughly 30% of the time. The study put under 200 TCR beta chains on its list as cytomegalovirus-associated.

The clonotype was recovered from a woman aged 45 to 65 in good health and CMV-seronegative. The V and J genes are TRBV28 and TRBJ2-7, with TRBD2 as a possible D gene (5 bases). Sequenced material: PBMCs. The CDR3 nucleotides are TGTGCCAGCAGTTTGCAAGGGCCCGGGAATTACGAGCAGTACTTC. It codes for CASSLQGPGNYEQYF.